Following are 8 T cell receptor beta chains from one sample sequenced in a study of OX40 agonist ivuxolimab in advanced cancers. Some clones are missing from TCRdb's copy, which holds only in-frame ones; the method was immunoSEQ multiplex PCR. The repertoire includes 34,000 or so clones, approximately 80% of them detected once, and around 1.5% sits in the top ten. The source material was CD4+ or CD8+ T cells sorted from blood, sampled in a trial of the OX40 agonist ivuxolimab. The origin of the receptors is an adult with an advanced solid tumor such as melanoma, head and neck, liver or kidney cancer.

V and J are TRBV7-2 and TRBJ2-7, with 9 bases aligning to TRBD1. The CDR3 length is 14 residues. Germline CDR1 is SGHTA and CDR2 is FQGNSA. V lost 4 bases to trimming and J lost 5 bases; unmatched junction nucleotides: 6. The chain's CDR3 is CASSSTGGRDEQYF. The CDR3 region has the DNA TGTGCCAGCAGCTCAACAGGGGGCAGAGACGAGCAGTACTTC. The whole variable domain, remainder taken from reference TRBV7-2 and TRBJ2-7, is GAGVSQSPSNKVTEKGKDVELRCDPISGHTALYWYRQSLGQGLEFLIYFQGNSAPDKSGLPSDRFSAERTGGSVSTLTIQRTQQEDSAVYLCASSSTGGRDEQYFGPGTRLTVT.

The chain joins TRBV19 to TRBJ1-2; TRBD1 might be the D (5 bases). The germline gives CDR1 LNHDA, CDR2 SQIVND (reference sequence). V dropped 5 bases and J dropped 5 bases, with 9 bases sitting between them. The CDR3 loop spans 12 amino acids. The CDR3 loop is CASSVRGYGYTF. In DNA form, the CDR3 reads TGTGCCAGTAGTGTGAGGGGATATGGCTACACCTTC. The full variable domain, with the rest looked up from reference TRBV19 and TRBJ1-2, is DGGITQSPKYLFRKEGQNVTLSCEQNLNHDAMYWYRQDPGQGLRLIYYSQIVNDFQKGDIAEGYSVSREKKESFPLTVTSAQKNPTAFYLCASSVRGYGYTFGSGTRLTVV.

The chain has TRBV18 and TRBJ2-3; D gene unclear. In germline, CDR1 is KGHSH, CDR2 LQKENI. The CDR3 consists of 14 residues. V gave up 0 bases and J gave up 4 bases, with 8 bases separating them. CDR3 in DNA: TGTGCCAGCTCACCACCGACCACCTCAGATACGCAGTATTTT. The encoded protein is CASSPPTTSDTQYF.

The chain combines TRBV2 with TRBJ2-1; D is ambiguous. This CDR3 is built from 12 residues. Trimming removed 6 bases at V and 8 bases at J, with 11 bases between. Germline lookup yields CDR1 SNHLY and CDR2 FYNNEI. Here the CDR3 reads CASSGLGHEQFF. DNA for the CDR3: TGTGCCAGCAGCGGCCTAGGGCATGAGCAGTTCTTC.

The V and J genes are TRBV11-2 and TRBJ2-1; possible D gene TRBD2, 6 bases. The CDR3 loop spans 13 amino acids. V was cut by 2 bases and J by 12 bases, with 14 bases left in between. Germline loops: CDR1 SGHAT, CDR2 FQNNGV. CDR3 residues: CASSLSGGSGQFF. CDR3 in DNA: TGTGCCAGCAGCTTATCTGGTGGTAGCGGGCAGTTCTTC.

The gene calls are TRBV28 and TRBJ1-5, with D unclear. Germline CDR1 is MDHEN and CDR2 is SYDVKM. The CDR3 loop spans 13 amino acids. V was trimmed by 4 bases and J by 6 bases, leaving 10 bases between them. The CDR3 sequence: CASSSNLGQPQHF. CDR3 coding DNA: TGTGCCAGCAGTTCGAACTTGGGTCAGCCCCAGCATTTT.

This CDR3 is CASSLGGAPDAYGYTF. CDR3 bases: TGCGCCAGCAGCTTGGGGGGGGCCCCCGACGCCTATGGCTACACCTTC. The genes are TRBV5-1 and TRBJ1-2, with D perhaps TRBD1 (6 bases). This CDR3 comprises 16 residues. Per the germline V gene, CDR1 is SGHRS and CDR2 is YFSETQ. The V and J ends lost 0 bases and 4 bases respectively, with 16 bases between them.

The V and J genes are TRBV6-5 and TRBJ2-3, with TRBD1 matching 7 bases. J gave up 8 bases and V 8 bases, and 4 bases lay outside the gene matches. The CDR3 has 11 residues. Germline CDR1 and CDR2: MNHEY and SVGAGI. The CDR3 region has the DNA TGTGCCAGCCGACAGGGTTTTACGCAGTATTTT. As protein: CASRQGFTQYF.